This T cell receptor beta chain stems from a study of early T cells in non-severe SARS-CoV-2 infection. Study-level background: The input, bulk RNA from unsorted whole blood, was sequenced, and chains were unpaired.

Overall study findings and caveats: Anti-spike CD8 responses were favored by VDJdb matching, which missed private and CD4 specificities.

The protocol attached unique molecular identifiers to individual cDNA molecules. MiXCR, applied by TCRdb to the 5' RACE reads, yields one record per CDR3 protein. The sample has approximately 68,000 distinct CDR3 sequences, roughly a tenth seen once; the top ten hold roughly 7.5%. This clonotype was counted only a few times. Its specificity is unknown. Here the sequenced sample was whole blood, taken at baseline. This clonotype was sampled from an adult who was a healthcare worker with PCR-confirmed SARS-CoV-2 infection or an uninfected control (not recorded which).

The CDR3 DNA is TGTGCCAGCAGTGAAGGACTAGCGGGGGGCATCTACGAGCAGTACTTC. Translation gives CASSEGLAGGIYEQYF. The genes are TRBV2 and TRBJ2-7; 13 bases agree with TRBD2. Trimming at V came to 1 base and at J to 3 bases, leaving 3 bases not matched to a gene. Per germline, CDR1 SNHLY and CDR2 FYNNEI. The CDR3 loop spans 16 amino acids.